This TCR beta chain was captured by sequencing in a study of read filtering for tumor transcriptome and immune sequencing. Regarding the study as a whole: Roughly four fifths of IR-seq clonotypes had one read, totaling 3% to 4% of reads; RNA-seq: about 70% and 40%.

Molecular barcoded adaptors covering alpha/delta and beta/gamma chains were used on about 0.4 ug RNA. A single record per CDR3 protein comes from TCRdb applying MiXCR to the reads. The sample lists about 22,000 distinct CDR3 sequences; roughly an eighth were seen once. On this clonotype itself: Its antigen is undetermined.

Between the trimmed V and J ends, which lost 0 bases and 4 bases, there was a span of 7 bases. This CDR3 is built from 14 residues. Looked up from germline, CDR1 is LGHNA and CDR2 is YNFKEQ. The chain uses TRBV4-2 and TRBJ2-1, with D hard to call. The specimen was a population of CD138-negative cells sorted from bone marrow. The TCR comes from a donor at least 40 years old with multiple myeloma. CDR3 bases: TGTGCCAGCAGCCAAGATCGAGAGTACAATGAGCAGTTCTTC. Its translation: CASSQDREYNEQFF.